Below are 15 T cell receptor beta chains sequenced from a single sample in a study of blood T cells in healthy people across ages. With a J-beta primer mix and a sample-barcoded 5' primer, a second PCR ran about 7 to 12 cycles. From the 5' RACE reads, TCRdb called clonotypes with MiXCR, one entry per CDR3 protein. The sample holds just over 1 million distinct CDR3 sequences; 40% to 50% are singletons and the top ten take about 19%. What was sequenced was blood. The receptors come from an older woman in good health.

The chain uses TRBV4-1 and TRBJ2-7; D call uncertain. Germline V gives CDR1 MGHRA, CDR2 YSYEKL. The CDR3 has 15 residues. The V and J ends lost 1 base and 2 bases respectively, with 12 bases between them. DNA for the CDR3: TGCGCCAGCAGCCAAGTCTCTCCAGATCCCTACGAGCAGTACTTC. Translation gives CASSQVSPDPYEQYF.

On this clonotype itself: A junction boundary mismatches the germline segment, possibly from a read error. The chain carries TRBV10-3 and TRBJ2-5, with 7 bases aligning to TRBD1. The CDR3 has 15 amino acids. CDR1 is ENHRY, CDR2 SYGVKD, per germline. The CDR3 nucleotides read TGTGTCATCAGTGACCCCAACAGGGGACAAGAGACCCAGTACTTC. Translating gives CVISDPNRGQETQYF.

This chain links TRBV20-1 with TRBJ1-4; unclear D gene. V was trimmed by 0 bases and J by 1 base, leaving 9 bases between them. CDR1 and CDR2 (germline): DFQATT, SNEGSKA (reference sequence). The CDR3 spans 15 residues. CDR3 bases: TGCAGTGCTAGAGAACGGCCCGGAACTAATGAAAAACTGTTTTTT. Its translation: CSARERPGTNEKLFF.

This clonotype has more than one count but fewer than ten. The V call is TRBV4-1, the J call TRBJ1-2; the D is unclear. The CDR3 contains 14 residues. Germline assignment: CDR1 MGHRA and CDR2 YSYEKL. Trimming took 0 bases from V and 3 from J, leaving 8 bases between them. The CDR3 DNA sequence: TGCGCCAGCAGCCAAGATAACAAGGACTATGGCTACACCTTC. This gives the protein CASSQDNKDYGYTF.

A single count supports this clonotype. A much larger clone differs by one base, so this may be a read error. The chain has TRBV4-1 and TRBJ2-1; 9 bases are a match to TRBD2. Trimming at V came to 0 bases and at J to 6 bases, leaving 12 bases not matched to a gene. This CDR3 contains 18 residues. CDR1 is MGHRA and CDR2 is YSYEKL in the germline V gene. The chain's CDR3 is CASSQDESGSGSTNEQFF. The DNA for the CDR3 is TGCGCCAGCAGCCAAGATGAGTCGGGTAGCGGGAGTACCAATGAGCAGTTCTTC.

This clonotype was found a few times. CDR3 sequence reads: CASILNNQPQHF. DNA of the CDR3: TGCGCCAGCATCTTGAACAATCAGCCCCAGCATTTT. This chain joins TRBV10-2 and TRBJ1-5; no reliable D call. From germline, CDR1 is WSHSY and CDR2 SAAADI. The CDR3 spans 12 residues. The ends were cut back, 7 bases at V and 3 bases at J, with 7 bases in the middle.

The chain employs TRBV9 and TRBJ2-1; 9 bases are shared with TRBD2. CDR1 and CDR2 (germline): SGDLS, YYNGEE. V shed 5 bases and J 8 bases; nucleotides not matched to a gene: 5. The CDR3 is 13 amino acids. The CDR3 DNA is TGTGCCAGCAGTAGGACTAGCGTCCATGAGCAGTTCTTC. Its translation is CASSRTSVHEQFF.

This clonotype occurred many times. The chain has TRBV29-1 and TRBJ2-5; unclear D gene. V was cut by 3 bases and J by 5 bases, with 7 bases left in between. The CDR3 is 11 residues long. In germline, CDR1 is SQVTM, CDR2 ANQGSEA. CDR3 sequence (DNA): TGCAGCGTTGAGCCTTGGGAGACCCAGTACTTC. This translates into CSVEPWETQYF.

The chain recombines TRBV2 with TRBJ2-6, with D unresolved. From germline, CDR1 is SNHLY and CDR2 FYNNEI. Trimming cost V 2 bases and J 0 bases, with 8 bases left between them. This CDR3 spans 16 amino acids. CDR3 DNA sequence: TGTGCCAGCAGTGAATGGCTTCACTCTGGGGCCAACGTCCTGACTTTC. This sequence encodes CASSEWLHSGANVLTF.

The genes are TRBV20-1 and TRBJ2-3; TRBD2 aligns across 7 bases. Germline V gene sequence: CDR1 DFQATT, CDR2 SNEGSKA (reference sequence). V shed 5 bases and J 2 bases; nucleotides not matched to a gene: 7. CDR3 length: 14 residues. The CDR3 sequence is CSAPGTKTTDTQYF. The CDR3 DNA follows: TGCAGTGCTCCCGGGACTAAAACCACAGATACGCAGTATTTT.

Comment on this clonotype: A much larger clone lies one base from this, so it may be a read error. The V call is TRBV6-5, the J call TRBJ2-5; TRBD2 agrees at 8 bases. V gave up 2 bases and J gave up 5 bases; unmatched junction bases: 1. Germline values: CDR1 MNHEY, CDR2 SVGAGI. This CDR3 is built from 13 residues. CDR3 coding DNA: TGTGCCAGCAGTTACCCGGGGGGGGAGACCCAGTACTTC. It codes for CASSYPGGETQYF.

This clonotype was picked up a small number of times. The chain carries TRBV27 and TRBJ1-1; 9 bases line up with TRBD1. This CDR3 has 14 amino acids. Trimming cost V 6 bases and J 1 base; bases outside gene matches: 3. The germline V gene encodes CDR1 MNHEY and CDR2 SMNVEV (reference sequence). The CDR3 sequence is CASRDRGQNTEAFF. The DNA for the CDR3 is TGTGCCAGCAGGGACAGGGGACAGAACACTGAAGCTTTCTTT.

V and J are TRBV9 and TRBJ2-5; the D is unclear. The germline V and J ends were trimmed by 3 bases and 4 bases, with 10 bases remaining between them. Germline V gives CDR1 SGDLS, CDR2 YYNGEE. CDR3 length equals 13 residues. CDR3: CASSGRQRETQYF. The CDR3 DNA reads TGTGCCAGCAGCGGAAGACAACGAGAGACCCAGTACTTC.

This clonotype was found once. The gene calls are TRBV12-3 or TRBV12-4 and TRBJ1-4, with D possibly TRBD1 on 5 matching bases. V lost 3 bases and J 7 bases, leaving 15 bases between the germline ends. The CDR3 covers 15 residues. The CDR3: CASSFLGAFGEKLFF. CDR3 nucleotide sequence: TGTGCCAGCAGTTTTCTTGGGGCATTCGGTGAAAAACTGTTTTTT.

This clonotype was seen once. The chain uses TRBV6-2 or TRBV6-3 and TRBJ2-1, with D possibly matching TRBD1 (5 bases). Trimming took 4 bases from V and 0 from J, leaving 22 bases between them. CDR3 length equals 19 residues. Germline loops: CDR1 MNHEY, CDR2 SVGEGT. The CDR3 region is CASSSSQARGPGSYNEQFF. For the CDR3, the DNA is TGTGCCAGCAGTTCCTCACAGGCTCGTGGGCCAGGCTCCTACAATGAGCAGTTCTTC.